This TCR beta chain comes out of a study of cytomegalovirus exposure and HLA in healthy donors. Use of 60 Vbeta and 13 Jbeta primers characterized the PCR. Clones were read by immunoSEQ multiplex PCR, and TCRdb kept only the in-frame ones, dropping some. The sample consists of roughly 140,000 clones, 70% to 80% of them appearing once. The V gene lost 1 base and the J gene lost 5 bases, with 9 bases spanning the gap. This CDR3 region has 14 residues. Looked up from germline, CDR1 is MGHRA and CDR2 is YSYEKL. The sequencing sample was made of PBMCs. V and J are TRBV4-1 and TRBJ1-5; perhaps TRBD1 as D (5 bases). The origin of this receptor is a human donor in good health. The CDR3, as DNA: TGCGCCAGCAGCCAAGTGGACATCTATCAGCCCCAGCATTTT. Its protein is CASSQVDIYQPQHF.